The 21 T cell receptor beta chains below were found in one sample sequenced in a study of CD8 T cells in Susac syndrome. cDNA came from approximately 0.5 to 1 ug RNA primed by random hexamers. TCRdb re-analysed the immunoSEQ multiplex PCR reads in MiXCR, keeping a single row per CDR3 protein. In the table there are 150,000 to 180,000 distinct CDR3 sequences, 85% to 95% of which are singletons. Sequencing input: CD4+ T cells from PBMCs. Receptors originate from a human donor with Susac syndrome.

V gene TRBV12-3 or TRBV12-4 combines with J gene TRBJ2-5, with a possible D match to TRBD2 (6 bases). V lost 6 bases, J lost 4 bases, and 21 bases lay in between. The CDR3 loop spans 16 amino acids. The CDR3 bases are TGTGCCAGCAGCCTTAAGGGACTTTTTGGGAGAGAGACCCAGTACTTC. Translating it yields CASSLKGLFGRETQYF.

V usage is TRBV7-2 and J usage is TRBJ1-3, with D maybe TRBD1 (5 bases). The CDR3 covers 16 residues. The germline CDR1 and CDR2 sequences are SGHTA and FQGNSA. Trimming removed 0 bases from V and 2 bases from J, with 11 bases in between. The CDR3 loop reads CASSLARAGTGNTIYF. For the CDR3, the DNA is TGTGCCAGCAGCTTAGCGCGGGCAGGGACTGGAAACACCATATATTTT. Full variable domain (missing parts from reference TRBV7-2 and TRBJ1-3): GAGVSQSPSNKVTEKGKDVELRCDPISGHTALYWYRQSLGQGLEFLIYFQGNSAPDKSGLPSDRFSAERTGGSVSTLTIQRTQQEDSAVYLCASSLARAGTGNTIYFGEGSWLTVV.

The chain combines TRBV27 with TRBJ1-5; D gene unclear. V was cut by 6 bases and J by 0 bases, with 3 bases left in between. CDR1 and CDR2 (germline): MNHEY, SMNVEV (reference sequence). The CDR3 is 12 amino acids. CDR3 in DNA: TGTGCCAGCAGGAGTAGCAATCAGCCCCAGCATTTT. It is translated as CASRSSNQPQHF.

The chain recombines TRBV20-1 with TRBJ2-1, with 9 nucleotides matching TRBD2. CDR3 length equals 16 residues. Germline-derived CDR1 and CDR2 are DFQATT and SNEGSKA (reference sequence). Germline trimming cut 0 bases from V and 5 bases from J; bases unmatched to any gene: 8. The CDR3 here is CSARDEWRGGNNEQFF. CDR3 nucleotides: TGCAGTGCTAGAGATGAATGGCGGGGGGGCAACAATGAGCAGTTCTTC.

V is TRBV20-1 and J is TRBJ1-1; D perhaps matches TRBD1 (6 bases). V was cut by 3 bases and J by 10 bases, with 15 bases left in between. Germline assignment: CDR1 DFQATT and CDR2 SNEGSKA (reference sequence). The CDR3 extends over 12 amino acids. This chain's CDR3 is CSASQSDSSAFF. The CDR3 coding sequence is TGCAGTGCTAGTCAGTCGGACAGTTCAGCTTTCTTT.

The rearrangement links TRBV20-1 to TRBJ1-2; possible D gene TRBD1, 5 bases. The ends were cut back, 6 bases at V and 6 bases at J, with 17 bases in the middle. The CDR3 contains 13 residues. Germline CDR1 is DFQATT and CDR2 is SNEGSKA (reference sequence). CDR3: CSALRDRRNGYTF. Written as DNA, the CDR3 is TGCAGTGCGCTCCGGGACCGTCGGAATGGCTACACCTTC.

CDR3 nucleotide sequence: TGCAGCGTCACTGGGGGACGTACTGGTGGCTACACCTTC. Translation gives CSVTGGRTGGYTF. This chain links TRBV29-1 with TRBJ1-2, with D maybe TRBD1 (5 bases). In germline, CDR1 is SQVTM, CDR2 ANQGSEA. With 6 bases removed from V and 7 bases from J, the gap between germline ends came to 18 bases. CDR3 size: 13 residues.

The table lists this clonotype with a count of one. The V call is TRBV6-5, the J call TRBJ1-1; the D gene is possibly TRBD1 (5 bases). The CDR3 totals 14 residues. V was shortened by 5 bases and J by 7 bases, with 17 bases between the two germline ends. CDR1 and CDR2 from the germline V gene are MNHEY and SVGAGI. CDR3 amino acids: CASSPPGQGVEAFF. DNA for the CDR3: TGTGCCAGCAGTCCGCCCGGGCAGGGCGTTGAAGCTTTCTTT.

This clonotype was seen a few times. The chain is built from TRBV11-2 and TRBJ2-7, with D uncertain. Germline CDR1 is SGHAT and CDR2 is FQNNGV. The CDR3 sequence is 13 residues long. Trimming left V 3 bases short and J 0 bases short, with 6 bases between. CDR3 protein: CASSFSSSYEQYF. The DNA of the CDR3 is TGTGCCAGCAGCTTTTCTAGCTCCTACGAGCAGTACTTC.

The chain links TRBV7-8 to TRBJ2-7, with a weak D call TRBD1 (6 bases). This CDR3 has 15 amino acids. Germline values: CDR1 SGHVS, CDR2 FQNEAQ. Trimming shortened V by 0 bases and J by 3 bases, and 12 bases separated the two germline ends. CDR3 sequence (DNA): TGTGCCAGCAGCTTAGCAGGACAAGGGGGCTACGAGCAGTACTTC. This translates into CASSLAGQGGYEQYF.

This chain links TRBV23-1 with TRBJ2-4, with D uncertain. TRBV23-1 is an ORF for which the function is uncertain. The length of the CDR3 is 18 residues. The V end lost 1 base, the J end lost 0 bases, and 16 bases lay between the germline ends. For the CDR3, the DNA is TGCGCCAGCAGTCAATATCATGCCCCAAGAATAGCCAAAAACATTCAGTACTTC. It is translated as CASSQYHAPRIAKNIQYF.

This clonotype is a singleton in its sample. The rearrangement uses TRBV18 and TRBJ2-7, with D perhaps matching TRBD1 or TRBD2 (5 bases each). Germline CDR1 is KGHSH and CDR2 is LQKENI. This CDR3 spans 17 amino acids. Trimming stripped 0 bases from V and 3 bases from J, with 18 bases between. This CDR3 is CASSPPVLGTGFYEQYF. The CDR3 DNA reads TGTGCCAGCTCACCACCGGTACTGGGGACGGGTTTCTACGAGCAGTACTTC.

The rearrangement links TRBV20-1 to TRBJ1-5; D perhaps matches TRBD1 (6 bases). CDR3 size: 14 residues. CDR1 is DFQATT and CDR2 is SNEGSKA in the germline V gene (reference sequence). V lost 5 bases to trimming and J lost 4 bases, with 15 bases between them. DNA for the CDR3: TGCAGTGCTCAACAGGGATCGGGTAATCAGCCCCAGCATTTT. Translated: CSAQQGSGNQPQHF.

V gene TRBV19 combines with J gene TRBJ2-7, with unresolved D. CDR1 LNHDA and CDR2 SQIVND come from the germline V gene (reference sequence). This CDR3 region has 15 residues. The germline V and J ends were trimmed by 4 bases and 3 bases, with 16 bases remaining between them. The chain's CDR3 is CASSTLGPQGYEQYF. DNA for the CDR3: TGTGCCAGTAGTACACTCGGGCCCCAAGGCTACGAGCAGTACTTC.

This clonotype was counted once. J is TRBJ2-7 and V is TRBV15, with TRBD2 matching over 7 bases. The CDR3 runs to 12 residues. The V gene's germline CDR1 is LNHNV and CDR2 YYDKDF (reference sequence). J was trimmed by 4 bases and V by 3 bases; bases with no gene match: 0. CDR3 region: CATSRGGYEQYF. The CDR3 nucleotides read TGTGCCACCAGCAGGGGGGGGTACGAGCAGTACTTC.

The chain carries TRBV20-1 and TRBJ2-1; 7 nucleotides line up with TRBD1. The CDR3 consists of 15 residues. Per germline, CDR1 DFQATT and CDR2 SNEGSKA (reference sequence). Trimming cost V 0 bases and J 5 bases; bases outside gene matches: 7. The CDR3 is CSARDRNRGNNEQFF. DNA of the CDR3: TGCAGTGCTAGAGATCGAAACAGGGGCAACAATGAGCAGTTCTTC.

The gene calls are TRBV20-1 and TRBJ2-7, with D maybe TRBD1 (6 bases). Germline CDR1 is DFQATT and CDR2 is SNEGSKA (reference sequence). Trimming removed 3 bases from V and 13 bases from J, with 16 bases in between. This CDR3 is built from 11 residues. This CDR3 reads CSASRTQGTYF. CDR3 nucleotide sequence: TGCAGTGCTAGCCGAACACAGGGAACATACTTC.

This sequence joins TRBV25-1 and TRBJ2-3, with 12 bases lining up with TRBD2. V gave up 2 bases and J gave up 2 bases; unmatched junction bases: 5. Germline V gene sequence: CDR1 MGHDK, CDR2 SYGVNS. CDR3 length: 17 residues. In DNA, the CDR3 is TGTGCCAGCAGTGAACCTGGACTAGCGGGGACCACAGATACGCAGTATTTT. Its protein is CASSEPGLAGTTDTQYF.

V usage is TRBV20-1 and J usage is TRBJ2-1; possibly TRBD1 for D (6 bases). The CDR3 covers 14 residues. Trimming removed 3 bases at V and 0 bases at J, with 9 bases between. Germline CDR1 reads DFQATT; CDR2 reads SNEGSKA (reference sequence). The CDR3 region has the DNA TGCAGTGCTAGCACAGGGCGCTCCTACAATGAGCAGTTCTTC. Amino acid sequence: CSASTGRSYNEQFF.

The chain carries TRBV20-1 and TRBJ1-1, with TRBD1 as a possible D gene (5 bases). CDR3 length: 12 amino acids. V was trimmed by 3 bases and J by 5 bases, leaving 10 bases between them. Germline assignment: CDR1 DFQATT and CDR2 SNEGSKA (reference sequence). The CDR3 sequence: CSASLGGTEAFF. The CDR3 coding sequence is TGCAGTGCTAGTCTGGGGGGGACTGAAGCTTTCTTT.

The J gene is TRBJ1-5, the V gene TRBV27, with D perhaps TRBD1 (5 bases). CDR3 length equals 15 residues. Between the trimmed V and J ends, which lost 5 bases and 0 bases, there was a span of 11 bases. Germline values: CDR1 MNHEY, CDR2 SMNVEV (reference sequence). The CDR3 bases are TGTGCCAGCAGTCCGGGGCCCTATAGCAATCAGCCCCAGCATTTT. Protein: CASSPGPYSNQPQHF.